Presented here are 4 T cell receptor beta chains from one specimen sequenced in a study of Graves' ophthalmopathy and Graves' hyperthyroidism. RNA served as the template for amplifying TCR beta CDR3 regions. HTBI primers served in a first-round RT-PCR, which a second-round multiplex PCR followed. TCRdb itself ran the multiplex PCR reads through MiXCR, one entry per CDR3 protein. The profile covers a few hundred thousand distinct CDR3 sequences, with 15% to 19% appearing a single time and about 7% taken by the ten largest. Sequencing was done on a sample of peripheral blood. The receptor set was obtained from a woman under 30 with stable Graves' hyperthyroidism.

In this sample, this clonotype turned up many times. This chain joins TRBV6-1 and TRBJ1-3; D not certain. CDR3 length: 12 residues. CDR1 is MNHNS and CDR2 is SASEGT in the germline V gene. Trimming stripped 6 bases from V and 3 bases from J, with 6 bases between. CDR3 loop: CASRAVGNTIYF. The DNA for the CDR3 is TGTGCCAGCAGGGCAGTTGGAAACACCATATATTTT.

Concerning this clonotype itself: This may arise from a read error, as a much more abundant clone is one base away. V gene TRBV9 combines with J gene TRBJ2-5; D is unresolved. Germline assignment: CDR1 SGDLS and CDR2 YYNGEE. V shed 3 bases and J shed 1 base, with 10 bases lying between them. This CDR3 spans 14 amino acids. DNA for the CDR3: TGTGCCAGCAGCGCTTGCCTTTCCCAAGAGACCCAGTACTTC. Protein sequence: CASSACLSQETQYF.

This clonotype was seen at least ten times. The genes are TRBV11-3 and TRBJ1-2; D unclear. The V end lost 2 bases, the J end lost 3 bases, and 13 bases lay between the germline ends. Germline-derived CDR1 and CDR2 are SGHNT and YENEEA. The CDR3 extends over 15 amino acids. The CDR3: CASSLQVGGDYGYTF. The DNA of the CDR3 is TGTGCCAGCAGCTTACAGGTTGGCGGTGACTATGGCTACACCTTC.

The J gene is TRBJ2-7, the V gene TRBV4-1, with TRBD2 identical over 13 bases. Germline CDR1 and CDR2: MGHRA and YSYEKL. Losses at the gene ends were 0 bases for V and 3 bases for J; bases not matched to a gene: 2. The CDR3 has 16 amino acids. The CDR3 DNA sequence: TGCGCCAGCAGCCAAGATTGGACTAGCGGGGGCTACGAGCAGTACTTC. It is translated as CASSQDWTSGGYEQYF.